This is a list of T cell receptor beta chains from one sample in a study of human T cells and chemical hapten exposure. TCRdb re-called the RACE reads with MiXCR, one entry per CDR3 protein. The sample holds approximately 91,000 distinct CDR3 sequences, around a tenth seen once. Source: whole blood, taken in connection with sensitization to the hapten diphenylcyclopropenone (DPC). All receptors derive from a man younger than 30 with alopecia areata. Some clones in this sample may be carry-over from other donors' samples. Each CDR3 is given with its conserved first and last residue. The order of the fields is J gene, V gene, clone size, D gene, CDR3 protein, CDR3 DNA. A D gene is named only where the DNA matches it firmly. Size is omitted from some rows. Given values are once, few, many or a class for expanded clones.

>TRBJ2-5|TRBV20-1|NA|NA
CSARVLGTQYF
TGCAGTGCTAGAGTCTTAGGGACCCAGTACTTC
>TRBJ2-1|TRBV7-9|NA|TRBD2
CASSFDGGNDEQFF
TGTGCCAGCAGCTTTGACGGGGGGAATGATGAGCAGTTCTTC
>TRBJ2-7|TRBV5-1|few|NA
CASSLTGTYEQYF
TGCGCCAGCAGCTTGACAGGGACCTACGAGCAGTACTTC
>TRBJ2-5|TRBV5-1|NA|NA
CASSLIGTPGETQYF
TGCGCCAGCAGCTTGATCGGGACCCCGGGGGAGACCCAGTACTTC
>TRBJ1-1|TRBV18|NA|NA
CASSPPDQGNTEAFF
TGTGCCAGCTCACCACCGGATCAGGGAAACACTGAAGCTTTCTTT
>TRBJ2-4|TRBV25-1|NA|TRBD1
CASSERDRGRGIQYF
TGTGCCAGCAGTGAGAGGGACAGGGGGCGGGGCATTCAGTACTTC
>TRBJ2-4|TRBV7-8|many|TRBD1
CASSPQRTGTVFTLAKNIQYF
TGTGCCAGCAGCCCCCAACGTACTGGGACAGTGTTTACACTAGCCAAAAACATTCAGTACTTC
>TRBJ1-4|TRBV12-3/TRBV12-4|NA|TRBD1
CASSSTGGEEKLFF
TGTGCCAGCAGTTCGACAGGGGGCGAGGAAAAACTGTTTTTT
>TRBJ1-5|TRBV6-4|NA|TRBD1
CASSNGTDSNQPQHF
TGTGCCAGCAGTAACGGGACAGATAGCAATCAGCCCCAGCATTTT
>TRBJ2-4|TRBV5-1|many|NA
CASSSTGRGLGDIQYF
TGCGCCAGCAGCTCGACAGGGAGGGGACTAGGAGACATTCAGTACTTC
>TRBJ2-7|TRBV4-1|NA|TRBD1
CASSQTGTGNQYF
TGCGCCAGCAGCCAGACCGGGACAGGTAACCAGTACTTC
>TRBJ2-7|TRBV4-1|few|NA
CASSQVARLQYF
TGCGCCAGCAGCCAAGTAGCCCGTCTGCAGTACTTC
>TRBJ2-2|TRBV7-3|many|NA
CASSSDRTNTGELFF
TGTGCCAGCAGCTCCGACAGGACGAACACCGGGGAGCTGTTTTTT
>TRBJ1-2|TRBV28|many|NA
CASSGGVGYGYTF
TGTGCCAGCAGCGGAGGGGTCGGTTATGGCTACACCTTC
>TRBJ1-1|TRBV11-2|NA|NA
CASSLVARGYTEAFF
TGTGCCAGCAGCTTAGTAGCCAGGGGCTACACTGAAGCTTTCTTT
>TRBJ2-7|TRBV20-1|NA|TRBD1
CSARTPDREVQEQYF
TGCAGTGCTCGTACCCCCGACAGGGAAGTTCAAGAGCAGTACTTC
>TRBJ2-3|TRBV27|few|NA
CASSFLADTQYF
TGTGCCAGCAGTTTCTTGGCAGATACGCAGTATTTT
>TRBJ2-3|TRBV10-1|few|NA
CASSNRLTTQYF
TGCGCCAGCTCTAACCGTTTAACTACGCAGTATTTT
>TRBJ2-7|TRBV20-1|few|TRBD2
CSPGLAEFSGEQYF
TGCAGTCCTGGACTAGCGGAGTTTTCGGGCGAGCAGTACTTC
>TRBJ2-3|TRBV5-6|many|NA
CASSLWDLLRDTQYF
TGTGCCAGCAGCTTGTGGGACCTCCTTAGGGATACGCAGTATTTT
>TRBJ2-2|TRBV6-2/TRBV6-3|many|TRBD2
CASSYSIAGVSGELFF
TGTGCCAGCAGTTACTCGATCGCGGGGGTATCCGGGGAGCTGTTTTTT
>TRBJ2-1|TRBV11-2|NA|TRBD1
CASSPSRTGGEVDEQFF
TGTGCCAGCAGCCCAAGTCGGACAGGGGGGGAGGTGGATGAGCAGTTCTTC
>TRBJ2-3|TRBV11-2|few|TRBD2
CASSLVAGGAFSTDTQYF
TGTGCCAGCAGCTTAGTGGCGGGGGGTGCCTTTAGCACAGATACGCAGTATTTT
>TRBJ1-6|TRBV12-3/TRBV12-4|few|NA
CASSSGDTYNSPLHF
TGTGCCAGCAGCTCCGGGGACACGTATAATTCACCCCTCCACTTT
>TRBJ2-3|TRBV5-4|many|TRBD2
CASSLSGGASTQYF
TGTGCCAGCAGCTTGAGCGGGGGGGCCTCTACGCAGTATTTT
>TRBJ2-2|TRBV6-4|many|NA
CASSDRDNTGELFF
TGTGCCAGCAGTGACAGGGATAACACCGGGGAGCTGTTTTTT
>TRBJ1-6|TRBV6-2/TRBV6-3|many|TRBD1
CASSRDSSYNSPLHF
TGTGCCAGCAGTCGGGACAGCTCCTATAATTCACCCCTCCACTTT
>TRBJ1-1|TRBV20-1|NA|TRBD1
CSAGDPTGVDEAFF
TGCAGTGCTGGAGACCCGACAGGGGTGGATGAAGCTTTCTTT